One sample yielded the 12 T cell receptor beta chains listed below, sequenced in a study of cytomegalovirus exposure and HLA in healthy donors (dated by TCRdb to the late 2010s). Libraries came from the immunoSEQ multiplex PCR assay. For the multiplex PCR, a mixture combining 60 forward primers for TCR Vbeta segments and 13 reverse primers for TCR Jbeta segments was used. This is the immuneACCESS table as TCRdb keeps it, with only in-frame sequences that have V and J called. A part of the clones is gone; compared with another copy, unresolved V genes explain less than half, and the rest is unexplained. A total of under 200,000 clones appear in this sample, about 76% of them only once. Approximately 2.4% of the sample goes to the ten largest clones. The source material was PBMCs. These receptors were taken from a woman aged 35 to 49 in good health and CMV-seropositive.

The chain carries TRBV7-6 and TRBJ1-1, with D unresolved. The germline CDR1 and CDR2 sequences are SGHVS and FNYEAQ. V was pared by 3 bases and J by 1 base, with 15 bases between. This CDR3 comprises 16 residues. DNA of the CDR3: TGTGCCAGCAGCTTGAGTTCTCAGGTCCCGAACACTGAAGCTTTCTTT. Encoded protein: CASSLSSQVPNTEAFF.

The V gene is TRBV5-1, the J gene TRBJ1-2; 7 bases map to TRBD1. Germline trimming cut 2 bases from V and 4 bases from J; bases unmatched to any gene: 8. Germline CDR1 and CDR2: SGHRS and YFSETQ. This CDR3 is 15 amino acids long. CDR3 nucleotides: TGCGCCAGCAGCTTAACAGGGACAGTGGGCTATGGCTACACCTTC. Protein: CASSLTGTVGYGYTF.

CDR3 bases: TGCGCCAGCAGCCAAGACGCGAGAAACTATGGCTACACCTTC. Protein product: CASSQDARNYGYTF. This rearrangement joins TRBV4-3 to TRBJ1-2; D is undetermined. Germline lookup yields CDR1 LGHNA and CDR2 YSLEER. There are 14 residues in the CDR3. V lost 0 bases to trimming and J lost 2 bases, with 7 bases between them.

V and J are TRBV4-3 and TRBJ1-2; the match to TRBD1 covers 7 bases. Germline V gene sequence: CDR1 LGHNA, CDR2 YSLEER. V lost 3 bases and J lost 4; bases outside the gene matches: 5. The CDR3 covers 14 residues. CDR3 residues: CASSQGDRIYGYTF. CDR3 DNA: TGCGCCAGCAGCCAGGGGGACAGAATCTATGGCTACACCTTC.

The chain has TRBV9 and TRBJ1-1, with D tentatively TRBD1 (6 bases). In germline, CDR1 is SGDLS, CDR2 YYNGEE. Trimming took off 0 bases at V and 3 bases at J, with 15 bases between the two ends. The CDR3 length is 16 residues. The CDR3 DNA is TGTGCCAGCAGCGTAGCGGTACAGGGTGCGGACACTGAAGCTTTCTTT. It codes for CASSVAVQGADTEAFF.

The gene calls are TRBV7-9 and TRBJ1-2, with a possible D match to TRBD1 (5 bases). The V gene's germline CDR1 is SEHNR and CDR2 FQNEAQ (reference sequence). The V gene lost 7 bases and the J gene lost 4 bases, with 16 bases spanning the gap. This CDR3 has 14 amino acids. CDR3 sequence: CASTTQVTPYGYTF. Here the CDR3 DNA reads TGTGCCAGCACCACACAGGTTACCCCCTATGGCTACACCTTC.

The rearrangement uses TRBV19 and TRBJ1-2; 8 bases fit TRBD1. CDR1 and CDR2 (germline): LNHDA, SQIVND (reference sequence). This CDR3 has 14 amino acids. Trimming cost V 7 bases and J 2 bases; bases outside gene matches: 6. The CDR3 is CASTRRGPNYGYTF. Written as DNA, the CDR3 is TGTGCCAGTACCCGCAGGGGGCCGAACTATGGCTACACCTTC. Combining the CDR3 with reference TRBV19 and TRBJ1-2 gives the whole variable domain DGGITQSPKYLFRKEGQNVTLSCEQNLNHDAMYWYRQDPGQGLRLIYYSQIVNDFQKGDIAEGYSVSREKKESFPLTVTSAQKNPTAFYLCASTRRGPNYGYTFGSGTRLTVV.

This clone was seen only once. The CDR3 protein is CASSLTSGRSNEQFF. The CDR3 coding sequence is TGTGCCAGCAGCCTGACTAGCGGGAGGAGTAATGAGCAGTTCTTC. V gene TRBV7-7 combines with J gene TRBJ2-1; TRBD2 agrees at 13 bases. The V and J ends lost 5 bases and 7 bases, in that order; junction bases with no gene match: 5. Germline V gene sequence: CDR1 SSHAT, CDR2 FNYEAQ (reference sequence). The CDR3 sequence is 15 residues long.

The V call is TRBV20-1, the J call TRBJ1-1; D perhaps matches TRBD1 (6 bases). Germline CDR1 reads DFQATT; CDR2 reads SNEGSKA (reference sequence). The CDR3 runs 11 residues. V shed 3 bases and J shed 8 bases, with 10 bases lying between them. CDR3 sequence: CSASYRVEAFF. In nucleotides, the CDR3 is TGCAGTGCTAGTTACAGGGTAGAAGCTTTCTTT.

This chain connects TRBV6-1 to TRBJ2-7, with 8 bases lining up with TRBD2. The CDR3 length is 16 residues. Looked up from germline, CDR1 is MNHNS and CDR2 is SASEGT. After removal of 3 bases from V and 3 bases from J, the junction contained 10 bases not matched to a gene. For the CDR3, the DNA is TGTGCCAGCAGTGATGAAAGACTAGCGAAGGACTACGAGCAGTACTTC. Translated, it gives CASSDERLAKDYEQYF.

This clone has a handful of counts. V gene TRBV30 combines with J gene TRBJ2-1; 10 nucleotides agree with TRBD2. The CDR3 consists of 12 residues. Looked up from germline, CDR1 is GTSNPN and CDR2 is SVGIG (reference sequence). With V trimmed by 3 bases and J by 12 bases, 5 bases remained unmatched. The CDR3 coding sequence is TGTGCCTGGAGGGGGTTAGCGGGGGGGCAGTTCTTC. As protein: CAWRGLAGGQFF.

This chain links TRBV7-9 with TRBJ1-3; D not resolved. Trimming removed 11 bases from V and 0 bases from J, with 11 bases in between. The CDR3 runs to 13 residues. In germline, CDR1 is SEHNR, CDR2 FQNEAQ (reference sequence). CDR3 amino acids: CASALSSGNTIYF. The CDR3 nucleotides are TGTGCCTCCGCTTTGAGCTCTGGAAACACCATATATTTT.